These 8 T cell receptor beta chains came from one sample sequenced in a study of blood T cell repertoires in COVID-19. The repertoire was sequenced with immunoSEQ multiplex PCR; TCRdb's copy has only in-frame clones and lacks some. The repertoire has almost 95,000 clones, less than 75% of them found once; the top ten carry roughly 24%. What was sequenced was peripheral blood. Receptor source: a woman aged 55-75 years in a cohort sampled during active or convalescent COVID-19.

The chain couples TRBV4-2 to TRBJ2-6; a possible D gene is TRBD1 (5 bases). The CDR3 sequence is 16 residues long. Trimming stripped 1 base from V and 4 bases from J, with 11 bases between. Germline CDR1 and CDR2: LGHNA and YNFKEQ. The CDR3 loop reads CASSQAGRAGANVLTF. In DNA form, the CDR3 reads TGTGCCAGCAGCCAAGCCGGCAGGGCGGGGGCCAACGTCCTGACTTTC.

The V gene is TRBV13, the J gene TRBJ1-4, with 7 positions matching TRBD1. J was trimmed by 7 bases and V by 5 bases; bases with no gene match: 10. CDR1 PRHDT and CDR2 FYEKMQ come from the germline V gene (reference sequence). The CDR3 extends over 15 amino acids. CDR3 DNA sequence: TGTGCCAGCAGCGGACCCACAGGGGACAGTGAAAAACTGTTTTTT. Its translation is CASSGPTGDSEKLFF.

This clone was counted only a few times. V is TRBV19 and J is TRBJ2-5, with 11 bases matching TRBD2. There are 15 residues in the CDR3. The junction had 4 bases not matched to a gene; V was cut back by 5 bases and J by 2 bases. The germline gives CDR1 LNHDA, CDR2 SQIVND (reference sequence). Here the CDR3 DNA reads TGTGCCAGTAGTGCCGGGACTAGCGGACAAGAGACCCAGTACTTC. It encodes CASSAGTSGQETQYF.

The chain links TRBV4-1 to TRBJ1-2, with D tentatively TRBD1 (6 bases). The CDR3 runs 15 residues. Germline V lookup: CDR1 MGHRA, CDR2 YSYEKL. V was cut by 4 bases and J by 2 bases, with 14 bases left in between. The CDR3 sequence: CASSRRQDPNYGYTF. The DNA for the CDR3 is TGCGCCAGCAGCCGACGACAGGACCCAAACTATGGCTACACCTTC.

The J gene is TRBJ1-1, the V gene TRBV10-3, with TRBD1 as a possible D gene (5 bases). V dropped 10 bases and J dropped 0 bases, with 12 bases sitting between them. This CDR3 is built from 13 residues. CDR1 is ENHRY and CDR2 is SYGVKD in the germline V gene. The CDR3 nucleotides are TGTGCCAGCGCGTCAGGGATGAACACTGAAGCTTTCTTT. Protein sequence: CASASGMNTEAFF.

The V call is TRBV7-6, the J call TRBJ2-7, with TRBD1 identical over 10 bases. V dropped 4 bases and J dropped 5; count of bases not matched to a gene: 8. This CDR3 spans 15 amino acids. Germline V lookup: CDR1 SGHVS, CDR2 FNYEAQ. The CDR3 bases are TGTGCCAGCAGCTCCCTGGGACAGGGGCGAGACGAGCAGTACTTC. Residues: CASSSLGQGRDEQYF.

This sequence joins TRBV5-4 and TRBJ2-5, with 10 bases identical to TRBD1. V was pared by 2 bases and J by 4 bases, with 2 bases of the junction left unmatched. CDR3 size: 14 residues. CDR1 SGHNT and CDR2 YYREEE come from the germline V gene (reference sequence). The CDR3 coding sequence is TGTGCCAGCAGCTTCGGACAGGGGGGAGAGACCCAGTACTTC. Translated: CASSFGQGGETQYF.

This clone was seen more than once but under ten times. This sequence joins TRBV6-6 and TRBJ1-2, with D possibly being TRBD1 (6 bases). With 2 bases removed from V and 5 bases from J, the gap between germline ends came to 12 bases. The length of the CDR3 is 14 residues. Germline lookup yields CDR1 MNHNY and CDR2 SVGAGI (reference sequence). Here the CDR3 DNA reads TGTGCCAGCAGTTACCGACAGGCTCGGTATGGCTACACCTTC. This sequence encodes CASSYRQARYGYTF.